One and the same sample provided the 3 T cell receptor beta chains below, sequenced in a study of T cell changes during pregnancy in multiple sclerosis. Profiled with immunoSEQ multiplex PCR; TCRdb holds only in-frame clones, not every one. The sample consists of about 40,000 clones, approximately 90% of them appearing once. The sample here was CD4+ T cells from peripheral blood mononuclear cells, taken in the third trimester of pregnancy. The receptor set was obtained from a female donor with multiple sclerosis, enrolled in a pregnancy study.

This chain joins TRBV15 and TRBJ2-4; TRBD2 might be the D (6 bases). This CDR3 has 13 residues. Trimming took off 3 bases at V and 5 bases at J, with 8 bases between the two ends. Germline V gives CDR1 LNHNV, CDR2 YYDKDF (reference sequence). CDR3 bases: TGTGCCACCAGCAGCGGGACTCAAAACATTCAGTACTTC. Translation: CATSSGTQNIQYF.

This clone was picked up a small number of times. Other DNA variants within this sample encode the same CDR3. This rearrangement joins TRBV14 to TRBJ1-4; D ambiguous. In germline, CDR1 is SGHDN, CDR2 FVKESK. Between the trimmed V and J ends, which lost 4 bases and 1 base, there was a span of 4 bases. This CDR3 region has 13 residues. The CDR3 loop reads CASSRGTNEKLFF. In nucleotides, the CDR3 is TGTGCCAGCAGCCGCGGAACTAATGAAAAACTGTTTTTT.

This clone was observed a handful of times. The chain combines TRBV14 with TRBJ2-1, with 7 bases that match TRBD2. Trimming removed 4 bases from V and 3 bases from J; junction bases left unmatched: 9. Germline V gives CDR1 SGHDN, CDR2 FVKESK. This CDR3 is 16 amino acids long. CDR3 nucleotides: TGTGCCAGCAGCCGACAGCGGGAACGGGTCTACAATGAGCAGTTCTTC. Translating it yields CASSRQRERVYNEQFF.